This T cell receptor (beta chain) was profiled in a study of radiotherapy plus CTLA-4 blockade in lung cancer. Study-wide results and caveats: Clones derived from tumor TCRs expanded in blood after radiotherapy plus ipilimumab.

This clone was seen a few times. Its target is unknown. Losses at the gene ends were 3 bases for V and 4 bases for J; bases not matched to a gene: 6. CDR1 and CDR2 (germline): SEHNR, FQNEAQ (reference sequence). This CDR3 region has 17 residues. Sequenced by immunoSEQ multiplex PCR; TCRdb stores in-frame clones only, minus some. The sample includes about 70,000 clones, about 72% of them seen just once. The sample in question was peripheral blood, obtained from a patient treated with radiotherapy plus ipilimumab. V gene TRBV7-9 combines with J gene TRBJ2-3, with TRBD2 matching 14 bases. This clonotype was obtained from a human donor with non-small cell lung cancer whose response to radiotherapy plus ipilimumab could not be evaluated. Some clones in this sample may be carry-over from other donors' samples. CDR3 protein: CASSFRLAGGPADTQYF. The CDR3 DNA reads TGTGCCAGCAGCTTTCGACTAGCGGGGGGGCCCGCAGATACGCAGTATTTT. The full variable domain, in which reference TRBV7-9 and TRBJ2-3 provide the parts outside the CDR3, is DTGVSQNPRHKITKRGQNVTFRCDPISEHNRLYWYRQTLGQGPEFLTYFQNEAQLEKSRLLSDRFSAERPKGSFSTLEIQRTEQGDSAMYLCASSFRLAGGPADTQYFGPGTRLTVL.